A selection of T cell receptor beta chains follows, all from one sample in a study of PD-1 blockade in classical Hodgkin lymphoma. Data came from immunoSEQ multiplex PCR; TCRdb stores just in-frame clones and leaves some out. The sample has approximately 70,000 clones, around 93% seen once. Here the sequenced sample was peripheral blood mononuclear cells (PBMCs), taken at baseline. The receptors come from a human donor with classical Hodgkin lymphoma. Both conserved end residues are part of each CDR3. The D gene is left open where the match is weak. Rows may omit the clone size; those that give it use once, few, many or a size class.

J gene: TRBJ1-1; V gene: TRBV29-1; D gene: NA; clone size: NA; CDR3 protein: CSVRPGVDQMAEAFF; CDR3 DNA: TGCAGCGTGAGACCCGGGGTAGACCAGATGGCTGAAGCTTTCTTT
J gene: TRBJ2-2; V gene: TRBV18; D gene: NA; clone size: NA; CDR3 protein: CASSINDLGASNTGELFF; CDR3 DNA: TGTGCCAGCTCAATAAACGATCTAGGGGCCAGTAACACCGGGGAGCTGTTTTTT
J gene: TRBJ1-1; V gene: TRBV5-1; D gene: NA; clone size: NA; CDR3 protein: CASSLGGPMNTEAFF; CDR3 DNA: TGCGCCAGCAGCTTGGGGGGTCCAATGAACACTGAAGCTTTCTTT
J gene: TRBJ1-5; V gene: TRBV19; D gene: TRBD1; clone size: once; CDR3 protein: CASSLGQTINQPQHF; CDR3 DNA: TGTGCCAGTAGCCTGGGACAGACTATCAATCAGCCCCAGCATTTT
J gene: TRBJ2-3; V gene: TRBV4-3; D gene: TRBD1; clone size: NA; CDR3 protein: CASSPGQGSYTDTQYF; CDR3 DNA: TGCGCCAGCAGCCCCGGACAGGGGAGCTACACAGATACGCAGTATTTT
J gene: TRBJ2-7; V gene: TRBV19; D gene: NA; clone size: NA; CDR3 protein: CASSIRDGALFYEQYF; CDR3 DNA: TGTGCCAGTAGTATCCGGGACGGGGCGCTTTTCTACGAGCAGTACTTC
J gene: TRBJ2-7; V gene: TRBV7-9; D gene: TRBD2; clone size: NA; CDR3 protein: CASSFPRDYLDEQYF; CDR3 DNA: TGTGCCAGCAGCTTCCCCCGGGACTATTTGGACGAGCAGTACTTC
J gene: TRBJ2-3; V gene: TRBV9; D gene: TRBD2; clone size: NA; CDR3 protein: CASSVPLAGGGDTQYF; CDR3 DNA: TGTGCCAGCAGCGTACCCCTAGCGGGAGGAGGGGATACGCAGTATTTT
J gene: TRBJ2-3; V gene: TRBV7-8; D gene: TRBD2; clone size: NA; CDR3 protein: CASSSDGGSGSGDTQYF; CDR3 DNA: TGTGCCAGCAGCTCCGATGGGGGAAGCGGGAGCGGGGATACGCAGTATTTT
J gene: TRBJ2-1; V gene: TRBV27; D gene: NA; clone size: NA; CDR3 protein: CASSPYLQGGDSSWQFF; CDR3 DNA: TGTGCCAGCAGTCCGTACCTCCAGGGGGGGGACTCCTCCTGGCAGTTCTTC
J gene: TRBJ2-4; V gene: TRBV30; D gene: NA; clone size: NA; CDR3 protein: CALSTRSPGAKNIQYF; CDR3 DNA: TGTGCCTTGTCGACCCGGTCTCCCGGGGCCAAAAACATTCAGTACTTC
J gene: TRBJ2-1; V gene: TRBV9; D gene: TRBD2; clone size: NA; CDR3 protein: CASSVAGTSGKGGQFF; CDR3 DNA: TGTGCCAGCAGCGTAGCCGGGACTAGCGGGAAGGGGGGGCAGTTCTTC
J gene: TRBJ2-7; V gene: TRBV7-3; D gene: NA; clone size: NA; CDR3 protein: CASSPSAVSGAEQYF; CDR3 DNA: TGTGCCAGCAGCCCGAGCGCGGTTTCTGGAGCCGAGCAGTACTTC
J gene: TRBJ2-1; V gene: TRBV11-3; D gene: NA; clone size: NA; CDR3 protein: CASRGLNEQFF; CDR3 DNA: TGTGCCAGCAGGGGACTCAATGAGCAGTTCTTC
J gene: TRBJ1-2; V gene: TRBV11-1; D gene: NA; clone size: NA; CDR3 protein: CASSRERNGYTF; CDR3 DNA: TGTGCCAGCAGCCGCGAGCGTAATGGCTACACCTTC
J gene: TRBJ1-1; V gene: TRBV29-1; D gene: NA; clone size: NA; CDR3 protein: CSVHLNTEAFF; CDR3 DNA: TGCAGCGTCCATCTAAACACTGAAGCTTTCTTT
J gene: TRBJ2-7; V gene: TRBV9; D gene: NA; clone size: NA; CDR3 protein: CASSVGGGTVHSYEQYF; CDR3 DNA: TGTGCCAGCAGCGTAGGAGGGGGGACTGTTCACTCCTACGAGCAGTACTTC
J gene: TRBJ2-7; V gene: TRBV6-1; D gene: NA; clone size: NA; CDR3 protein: CASSSGAPYEQYF; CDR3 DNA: TGTGCCAGCAGTTCGGGGGCGCCGTACGAGCAGTACTTC
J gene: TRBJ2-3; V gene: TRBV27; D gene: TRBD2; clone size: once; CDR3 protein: CASSLSLGAGGPGTDTQYF; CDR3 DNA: TGTGCCAGCAGTCTCTCACTCGGAGCGGGAGGGCCGGGCACAGATACGCAGTATTTT
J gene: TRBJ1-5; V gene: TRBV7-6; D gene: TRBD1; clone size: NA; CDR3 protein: CASSGEQGASNQPQHF; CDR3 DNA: TGTGCCAGCAGCGGGGAACAGGGGGCGAGCAATCAGCCCCAGCATTTT
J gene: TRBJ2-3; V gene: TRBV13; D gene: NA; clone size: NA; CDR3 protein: CASSLTRETSTDTQYF; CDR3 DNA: TGTGCCAGCAGCTTAACCAGGGAAACGAGCACAGATACGCAGTATTTT
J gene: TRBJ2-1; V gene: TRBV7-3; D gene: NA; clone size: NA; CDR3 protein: CASSLNNGSPRDEQFF; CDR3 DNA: TGTGCCAGCAGCTTAAATAATGGGAGCCCGAGGGATGAGCAGTTCTTC
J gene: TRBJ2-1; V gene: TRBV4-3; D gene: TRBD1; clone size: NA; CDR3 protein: CASSQDLGQGTNYNEQFF; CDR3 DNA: TGCGCCAGCAGCCAAGATTTGGGACAGGGAACAAACTACAATGAGCAGTTCTTC
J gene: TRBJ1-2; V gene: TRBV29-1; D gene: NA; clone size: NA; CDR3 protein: CSVDGRSNYGYTF; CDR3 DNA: TGCAGCGTTGATGGGAGGTCTAACTATGGCTACACCTTC
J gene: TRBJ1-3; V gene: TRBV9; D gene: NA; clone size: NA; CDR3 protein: CASSVAGPNSGNTIYF; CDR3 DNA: TGTGCCAGCAGCGTAGCGGGACCGAACTCTGGAAACACCATATATTTT
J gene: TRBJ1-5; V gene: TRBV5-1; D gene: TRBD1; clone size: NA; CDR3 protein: CASSYDGQGNQPQHF; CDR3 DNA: TGCGCCAGCAGCTATGACGGACAGGGAAATCAGCCCCAGCATTTT
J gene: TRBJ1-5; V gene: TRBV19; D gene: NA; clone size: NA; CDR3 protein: CASLDGGVDYQPQHF; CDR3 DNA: TGTGCCAGTCTCGACGGAGGGGTTGATTATCAGCCCCAGCATTTT
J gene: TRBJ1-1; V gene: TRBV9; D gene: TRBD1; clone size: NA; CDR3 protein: CASSETGVTEAFF; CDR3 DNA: TGTGCCAGCAGCGAGACAGGGGTAACTGAAGCTTTCTTT
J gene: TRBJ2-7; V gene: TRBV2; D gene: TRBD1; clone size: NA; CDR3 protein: CASMVAGTDSYEQYF; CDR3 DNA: TGTGCCAGCATGGTCGCCGGGACAGACTCCTACGAGCAGTACTTC
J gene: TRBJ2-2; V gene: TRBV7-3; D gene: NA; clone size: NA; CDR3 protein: CASGTGSTGELFF; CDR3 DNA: TGTGCCAGCGGAACAGGGAGCACCGGGGAGCTGTTTTTT
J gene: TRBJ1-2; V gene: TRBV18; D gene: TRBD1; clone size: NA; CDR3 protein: CASSQTGTVYGYTF; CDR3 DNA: TGTGCCAGCTCACAAACCGGGACAGTCTATGGCTACACCTTC
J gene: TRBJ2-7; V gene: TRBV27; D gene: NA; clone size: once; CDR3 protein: CASSKRETTYEQYF; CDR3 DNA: TGTGCCAGCAGTAAGAGAGAGACCACATACGAGCAGTACTTC
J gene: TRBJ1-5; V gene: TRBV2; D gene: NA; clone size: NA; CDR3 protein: CASRQKTDPRSQPQHF; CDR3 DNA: TGTGCCAGCAGACAGAAGACGGACCCCAGGAGTCAGCCCCAGCATTTT
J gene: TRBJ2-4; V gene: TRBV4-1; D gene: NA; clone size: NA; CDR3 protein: CASSQESLPTLAKNIQYF; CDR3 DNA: TGCGCCAGCAGCCAAGAAAGCCTACCAACACTAGCCAAAAACATTCAGTACTTC
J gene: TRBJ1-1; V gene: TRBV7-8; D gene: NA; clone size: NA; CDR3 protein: CASSLVGRLNTEAFF; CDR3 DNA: TGTGCCAGCAGCTTAGTTGGACGTTTGAACACTGAAGCTTTCTTT
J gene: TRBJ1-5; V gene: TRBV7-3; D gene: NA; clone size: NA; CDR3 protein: CARLPEHF; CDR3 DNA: TGTGCCAGACTACCCGAGCATTTT
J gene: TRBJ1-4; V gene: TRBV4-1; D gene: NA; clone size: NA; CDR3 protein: CASSQDPADHGDEKLFF; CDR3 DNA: TGCGCCAGCAGCCAAGATCCCGCAGATCATGGGGATGAAAAACTGTTTTTT
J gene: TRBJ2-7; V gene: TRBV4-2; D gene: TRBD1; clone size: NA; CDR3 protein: CASSRGQGGSYEQYF; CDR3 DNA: TGTGCCAGCAGCCGAGGACAGGGTGGATCCTACGAGCAGTACTTC
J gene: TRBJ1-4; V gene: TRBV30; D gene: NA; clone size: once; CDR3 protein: CAWGSRAGKLFF; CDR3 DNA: TGTGCCTGGGGTTCCAGGGCGGGGAAACTGTTTTTT
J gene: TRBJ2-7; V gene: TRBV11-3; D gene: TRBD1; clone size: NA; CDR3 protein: CASSYTGTGAYEQYF; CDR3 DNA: TGTGCCAGCAGCTACACCGGGACAGGGGCATACGAGCAGTACTTC
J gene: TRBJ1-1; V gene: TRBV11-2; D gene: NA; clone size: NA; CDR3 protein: CASSFEAGMNTEAFF; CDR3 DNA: TGTGCCAGCAGCTTCGAGGCGGGGATGAACACTGAAGCTTTCTTT
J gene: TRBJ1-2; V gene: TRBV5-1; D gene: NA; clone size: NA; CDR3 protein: CASSPTGRYDYGYTF; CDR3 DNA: TGCGCCAGCAGCCCGACAGGTCGGTATGACTATGGCTACACCTTC
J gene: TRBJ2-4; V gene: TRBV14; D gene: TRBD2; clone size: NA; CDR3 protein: CASSERGVDERGLAKNIQYF; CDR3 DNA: TGTGCCAGCAGCGAGCGTGGGGTGGACGAGCGGGGCCTAGCCAAAAACATTCAGTACTTC
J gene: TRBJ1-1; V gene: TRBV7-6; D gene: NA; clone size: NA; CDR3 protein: CASSLASQGWVAEAFF; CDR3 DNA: TGTGCCAGCAGCTTAGCCAGCCAAGGGTGGGTCGCTGAAGCTTTCTTT
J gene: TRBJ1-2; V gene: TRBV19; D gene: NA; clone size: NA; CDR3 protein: CASSLEYVDRPLNYGYTF; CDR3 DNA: TGTGCCAGTAGTCTGGAGTACGTCGACAGGCCTCTTAACTATGGCTACACCTTC
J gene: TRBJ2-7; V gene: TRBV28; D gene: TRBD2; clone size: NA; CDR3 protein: CASSLAGEPGSYEQYF; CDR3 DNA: TGTGCCAGCAGTTTGGCGGGAGAGCCGGGCTCCTACGAGCAGTACTTC
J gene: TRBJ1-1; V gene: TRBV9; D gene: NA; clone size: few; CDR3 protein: CASSVAETEAFF; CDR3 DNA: TGTGCCAGCAGCGTTGCGGAGACTGAAGCTTTCTTT
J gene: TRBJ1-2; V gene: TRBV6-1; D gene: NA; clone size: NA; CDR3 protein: CASTAGSFYGYTF; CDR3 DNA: TGTGCCAGCACGGCAGGATCTTTCTATGGCTACACCTTC
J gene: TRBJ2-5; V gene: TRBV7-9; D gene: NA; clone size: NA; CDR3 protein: CASGPPKAGSKETQYF; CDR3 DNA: TGTGCCAGCGGGCCACCCAAGGCGGGCTCAAAAGAGACCCAGTACTTC
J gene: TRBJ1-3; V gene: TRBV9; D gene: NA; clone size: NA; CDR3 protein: CASSVVGGSGNTIYF; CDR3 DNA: TGTGCCAGCAGCGTAGTAGGGGGAAGTGGAAACACCATATATTTT
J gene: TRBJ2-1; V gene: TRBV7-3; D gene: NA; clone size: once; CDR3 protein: CASSLSLGVPYNEQFF; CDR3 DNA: TGTGCCAGCAGCTTAAGTCTGGGGGTCCCCTACAATGAGCAGTTCTTC
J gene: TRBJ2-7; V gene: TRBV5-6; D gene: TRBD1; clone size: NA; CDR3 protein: CASSSVAGGDEQYF; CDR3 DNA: TGTGCCAGCAGCTCGGTCGCAGGGGGCGACGAGCAGTACTTC
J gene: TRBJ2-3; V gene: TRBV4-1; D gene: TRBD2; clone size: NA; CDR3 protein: CASRLAGAGTDTQYF; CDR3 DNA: TGCGCCAGCAGACTAGCGGGAGCGGGGACAGATACGCAGTATTTT
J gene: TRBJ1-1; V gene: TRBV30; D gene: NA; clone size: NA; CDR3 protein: CAWSVGAREKAEAFF; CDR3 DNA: TGTGCCTGGAGTGTAGGTGCCAGGGAAAAAGCTGAAGCTTTCTTT